A single sample gave rise to the 29 T cell receptor beta chains below, sequenced in a study of blood T cell repertoires in COVID-19. This table comes from immunoSEQ multiplex PCR, and its TCRdb copy is limited to in-frame clones, with some not included. Among about 370,000 clones listed, around 89% were seen once. What was sequenced was PBMCs or T cells enriched from blood (not recorded which). These receptors were obtained from a young man who had recovered from COVID-19.

The V gene is TRBV5-6, the J gene TRBJ2-7; tentatively, D is TRBD1 (6 bases). Germline CDR1 SGHDT, CDR2 YYEEEE. This CDR3 comprises 16 residues. V gave up 4 bases and J gave up 2 bases, with 19 bases separating them. The CDR3 nucleotides read TGTGCCAGCAGCGGGACCGGGACACCCGAGCCCTACGAGCAGTACTTC. It yields the protein CASSGTGTPEPYEQYF.

The chain has TRBV12-3 or TRBV12-4 and TRBJ1-5, with D possibly TRBD1 on 5 matching bases. The V end lost 4 bases, the J end lost 4 bases, and 8 bases lay between the germline ends. The CDR3 sequence is 13 residues long. CDR3 in amino acids: CASSYTGNQPQHF. The CDR3 region has the DNA TGTGCCAGCAGTTATACAGGTAATCAGCCCCAGCATTTT.

The V and J genes are TRBV7-9 and TRBJ1-4, with D possibly matching TRBD1 (5 bases). CDR3 size: 16 residues. Germline CDR1 and CDR2: SEHNR and FQNEAQ (reference sequence). Trimming removed 5 bases at V and 2 bases at J, with 15 bases between. CDR3 coding DNA: TGTGCCAGCAGCGCAATGCGGGGGAGGACTAATGAAAAACTGTTTTTT. This codes for CASSAMRGRTNEKLFF. Full variable domain (outside the CDR3, taken from reference TRBV7-9 and TRBJ1-4): DTGVSQNPRHKITKRGQNVTFRCDPISEHNRLYWYRQTLGQGPEFLTYFQNEAQLEKSRLLSDRFSAERPKGSFSTLEIQRTEQGDSAMYLCASSAMRGRTNEKLFFGSGTQLSVL.

The chain uses TRBV11-2 and TRBJ2-1; a weak D match, TRBD2 (7 bases). The CDR3 runs 16 residues. Germline-derived CDR1 and CDR2 are SGHAT and FQNNGV. V lost 4 bases and J lost 0, with 13 bases in between. CDR3 DNA sequence: TGTGCCAGCAGCTGGACAGCGGGGAGCTCCTACAATGAGCAGTTCTTC. This codes for CASSWTAGSSYNEQFF.

The rearrangement links TRBV5-6 to TRBJ2-7, with TRBD2 as a possible D gene (5 bases). The CDR3 is 14 amino acids. Trimming left V 7 bases short and J 0 bases short, with 14 bases between. In germline, CDR1 is SGHDT, CDR2 YYEEEE. In nucleotides, the CDR3 is TGTGCCAGCCGTAAACTAGACGGCTCCTACGAGCAGTACTTC. It translates to CASRKLDGSYEQYF.

This sequence joins TRBV25-1 and TRBJ1-3; D ambiguous. The CDR3 sequence is 15 residues long. Germline values: CDR1 MGHDK, CDR2 SYGVNS. V was shortened by 4 bases and J by 0 bases, with 10 bases between the two germline ends. The chain's CDR3 is CASSGAAISGNTIYF. CDR3 nucleotide sequence: TGTGCCAGCAGTGGGGCTGCGATCTCTGGAAACACCATATATTTT. Full variable domain (remainder filled in from reference TRBV25-1 and TRBJ1-3): EADIYQTPRYLVIGTGKKITLECSQTMGHDKMYWYQQDPGMELHLIHYSYGVNSTEKGDLSSESTVSRIRTEHFPLTLESARPSHTSQYLCASSGAAISGNTIYFGEGSWLTVV.

This clone has only one observation. The rearrangement joins TRBV11-2 to TRBJ2-2; 8 nucleotides agree with TRBD2. The CDR3 totals 14 residues. Germline loops: CDR1 SGHAT, CDR2 FQNNGV. The V segment lost 4 bases and the J segment 7 bases; nucleotides outside the gene matches: 5. This CDR3 reads CASSSLSGGGELFF. The CDR3 nucleotides are TGTGCCAGCAGCTCACTAAGCGGGGGCGGGGAGCTGTTTTTT.

This chain joins TRBV6-5 and TRBJ1-6; possible D gene TRBD1, 5 bases. Trimming cost V 7 bases and J 6 bases, with 10 bases left between them. The CDR3 covers 13 residues. Germline CDR1 MNHEY, CDR2 SVGAGI. The CDR3 DNA sequence: TGTGCCAGCACGCCAGGGTCTAATTCACCCCTCCACTTT. Protein: CASTPGSNSPLHF.

The chain employs TRBV5-1 and TRBJ1-1; unclear D gene. The germline CDR1 and CDR2 sequences are SGHRS and YFSETQ. The CDR3 contains 15 residues. V was shortened by 4 bases and J by 0 bases, with 13 bases between the two germline ends. Here the CDR3 reads CASSPQSPVNTEAFF. The CDR3 bases are TGCGCCAGCAGCCCTCAATCTCCGGTGAACACTGAAGCTTTCTTT.

This clone was picked up a small number of times. V gene TRBV5-6 combines with J gene TRBJ1-1; D is ambiguous. The CDR3 has 14 residues. Trimming removed 4 bases from V and 4 bases from J, with 14 bases in between. Germline V lookup: CDR1 SGHDT, CDR2 YYEEEE. This chain's CDR3 is CASSVEIPGTEAFF. The CDR3 bases are TGTGCCAGCAGCGTCGAAATACCGGGCACTGAAGCTTTCTTT.

V gene TRBV5-1 combines with J gene TRBJ2-3, with 7 bases fitting TRBD2. The CDR3 has 17 amino acids. Germline-derived CDR1 and CDR2 are SGHRS and YFSETQ. The trim removed 5 bases at V and 2 bases at J, leaving 14 bases unmatched. The CDR3 reads CASRLSTGGGITDTQYF. For the CDR3, the DNA is TGCGCCAGCAGGTTGTCTACTGGCGGGGGTATCACAGATACGCAGTATTTT.

The chain couples TRBV19 to TRBJ2-7; 13 bases map to TRBD2. CDR1 and CDR2 from the germline V gene are LNHDA and SQIVND (reference sequence). The V and J ends lost 5 bases and 3 bases, in that order; junction bases with no gene match: 4. There are 15 residues in the CDR3. In DNA form, the CDR3 reads TGTGCCAGTAGTCGGACTAGCGGGAGTATCTACGAGCAGTACTTC. It specifies CASSRTSGSIYEQYF.

The chain combines TRBV9 with TRBJ1-6, with TRBD1 matching over 9 bases. This CDR3 is built from 15 residues. CDR1 is SGDLS and CDR2 is YYNGEE in the germline V gene. V dropped 2 bases and J dropped 8; count of bases not matched to a gene: 5. CDR3 loop: CASSVMGQGYSPLHF. The CDR3 DNA reads TGTGCCAGCAGCGTGATGGGACAGGGTTATTCACCCCTCCACTTT.

This chain uses TRBV5-1 with TRBJ2-7; D may be TRBD2 (6 bases). In germline, CDR1 is SGHRS, CDR2 YFSETQ. V dropped 4 bases and J dropped 3 bases, with 17 bases sitting between them. The CDR3 has 15 amino acids. CDR3 in DNA: TGCGCCAGCAGCCGTTGGGGGGAGGTTAGCTACGAGCAGTACTTC. This gives the protein CASSRWGEVSYEQYF.

This clone has just one count. This chain links TRBV9 with TRBJ2-4; perhaps TRBD1 as D (5 bases). The germline V gene encodes CDR1 SGDLS and CDR2 YYNGEE. With 0 bases removed from V and 8 bases from J, the gap between germline ends came to 12 bases. The length of the CDR3 is 14 residues. In DNA form, the CDR3 reads TGTGCCAGCAGCGTAGGGGGCAGCTGGGACATTCAGTACTTC. It codes for CASSVGGSWDIQYF.

This clone was seen a handful of times. J is TRBJ1-1 and V is TRBV28, with 7 bases identical to TRBD1. The CDR3 is made up of 12 amino acids. Trimming removed 5 bases from V and 10 bases from J; junction bases left unmatched: 7. CDR1 MDHEN and CDR2 SYDVKM come from the germline V gene. The CDR3 here is CASSLLWDRAFF. The DNA for the CDR3 is TGTGCCAGCAGTCTCCTGTGGGACAGAGCTTTCTTT.

This chain uses TRBV19 with TRBJ2-5; 13 bases align to TRBD2. CDR3 length: 15 residues. V lost 8 bases to trimming and J lost 4 bases; unmatched junction nucleotides: 7. The germline CDR1 and CDR2 sequences are LNHDA and SQIVND (reference sequence). CDR3 loop: CASAAGLAGIETQYF. CDR3 bases: TGTGCCAGTGCCGCGGGACTAGCGGGAATAGAGACCCAGTACTTC.

The chain employs TRBV7-9 and TRBJ2-7; 8 bases are a match to TRBD2. The CDR3 totals 15 residues. V was pared by 4 bases and J by 3 bases, with 8 bases of the junction left unmatched. Germline V lookup: CDR1 SEHNR, CDR2 FQNEAQ (reference sequence). CDR3 nucleotides: TGTGCCAGCAGCTCGCCCCGACTAGCGAGCTACGAGCAGTACTTC. Translating it yields CASSSPRLASYEQYF.

The chain is built from TRBV4-2 and TRBJ2-7; D unclear. The CDR3 runs 15 residues. V was pared by 0 bases and J by 7 bases, with 16 bases between. The germline V gene has CDR1 LGHNA and CDR2 YNFKEQ. CDR3 coding DNA: TGTGCCAGCAGCCAAGATGACTCTCCTTCAAGGGAGCAGTACTTC. Translation gives CASSQDDSPSREQYF.

The chain has TRBV29-1 and TRBJ2-2, with D perhaps TRBD2 (7 bases). Trimming took off 6 bases at V and 3 bases at J, with 29 bases between the two ends. This CDR3 has 19 amino acids. Germline CDR1 is SQVTM and CDR2 is ANQGSEA. The CDR3 nucleotides are TGCAGCGTCCGAGAACTCGGGGGGCCTGGCCTCGGGTACACCGGGGAGCTGTTTTTT. It is translated as CSVRELGGPGLGYTGELFF.

The V and J genes are TRBV7-2 and TRBJ1-3, with TRBD1 matching over 7 bases. The CDR3 totals 17 residues. Germline V gives CDR1 SGHTA, CDR2 FQGNSA. V lost 4 bases and J lost 4; bases outside the gene matches: 13. CDR3: CASSSGGATGIGNTIYF. CDR3 in DNA: TGTGCCAGCAGCTCAGGGGGAGCTACAGGGATCGGAAACACCATATATTTT.

Concerning this clone: The junction does not match germline at one end; this may be a read error. The rearrangement joins TRBV15 to TRBJ2-3, with D possibly matching TRBD1 (5 bases). The length of the CDR3 is 17 residues. Germline V lookup: CDR1 LNHNV, CDR2 YYDKDF (reference sequence). CDR3 bases: TGTGCCACCAGCAGAGATCTCGGGCTAGTCAGCACAGGTACGCAGTATTTT. Its protein is CATSRDLGLVSTGTQYF.

This clone has just a few counts. This chain links TRBV7-9 with TRBJ2-5; TRBD1 might be the D (5 bases). This CDR3 is 14 amino acids long. Germline assignment: CDR1 SEHNR and CDR2 FQNEAQ (reference sequence). Trimming removed 2 bases from V and 2 bases from J, with 9 bases in between. As DNA, the CDR3 is TGTGCCAGCAGCTTAAGGGGTGTTCAAGAGACCCAGTACTTC. This translates into CASSLRGVQETQYF.

This chain uses TRBV24-1 with TRBJ1-5; 10 bases map to TRBD1. The CDR3 extends over 15 amino acids. CDR1 is KGHDR, CDR2 SFDVKD, per germline. Trimming at V came to 4 bases and at J to 5 bases, leaving 4 bases not matched to a gene. The CDR3 sequence is CATSDPGQGDQPQHF. For the CDR3, the DNA is TGTGCCACCAGTGACCCTGGACAGGGGGATCAGCCCCAGCATTTT.

The chain combines TRBV10-3 with TRBJ1-2; TRBD1 matches 7 bases. The CDR3 spans 15 residues. From germline, CDR1 is ENHRY and CDR2 SYGVKD. V dropped 6 bases and J dropped 0; count of bases not matched to a gene: 7. The CDR3 bases are TGTGCCATCAGGAGGGACAGCCCCGCTAACTATGGCTACACCTTC. Its translation: CAIRRDSPANYGYTF.

This clone has a single count. V is TRBV18 and J is TRBJ2-1; 7 bases are shared with TRBD1. This CDR3 is built from 16 residues. Trimming at V came to 0 bases and at J to 8 bases, leaving 10 bases not matched to a gene. Germline values: CDR1 KGHSH, CDR2 LQKENI. The chain's CDR3 is CASSPPNRGTSHEQFF. The CDR3 DNA is TGTGCCAGCTCACCACCGAACAGGGGAACTTCGCATGAGCAGTTCTTC.

This chain links TRBV7-6 with TRBJ2-1, with 8 bases aligning to TRBD1. Germline V CDR1 and CDR2: SGHVS, FNYEAQ. V shed 5 bases and J 0 bases; nucleotides not matched to a gene: 15. The CDR3 has 19 amino acids. The CDR3, as DNA: TGTGCCAGCAGCCGGACAGGGTTTGGGGCGGGACCCTCCTACAATGAGCAGTTCTTC. Its protein is CASSRTGFGAGPSYNEQFF.

The gene calls are TRBV18 and TRBJ1-5; D unresolved. The V gene lost 2 bases and the J gene lost 9 bases, with 17 bases spanning the gap. The CDR3 runs 15 residues. Germline CDR1 and CDR2: KGHSH and LQKENI. The CDR3 is CASSPGRFQSGPQHF. The DNA for the CDR3 is TGTGCCAGCTCACCAGGCAGATTTCAATCAGGGCCCCAGCATTTT.

The V call is TRBV19, the J call TRBJ2-3, with 7 bases aligning to TRBD1. V was pared by 5 bases and J by 1 base, with 0 bases of the junction left unmatched. Per the germline V gene, CDR1 is LNHDA and CDR2 is SQIVND (reference sequence). This CDR3 is 13 amino acids long. CDR3 sequence reads: CASSDRGTDTQYF. CDR3 bases: TGTGCCAGTAGTGACAGGGGCACAGATACGCAGTATTTT. Variable domain in full (rest from reference TRBV19 and TRBJ2-3): DGGITQSPKYLFRKEGQNVTLSCEQNLNHDAMYWYRQDPGQGLRLIYYSQIVNDFQKGDIAEGYSVSREKKESFPLTVTSAQKNPTAFYLCASSDRGTDTQYFGPGTRLTVL.